This TCR beta chain was found in a study of blood T cell repertoires in COVID-19 (dated by TCRdb to 2020 to 2021). Background for the entire study: Collaborator samples came from the United States, Italy and Spain and covered acute and convalescent phases of COVID-19. The material from the prospective study consisted of cDNA or gDNA derived from T cells, B-cell-depleted T cells, or PBMCs. The dataset comprised deeply sampled blood TCRbeta repertoires from subjects exposed to, actively infected with, or recovered from COVID-19. The repertoires were made available in a free public database intended to serve as a resource for research on the immune response to SARS-CoV-2. Samples were obtained from the ongoing ImmuneRACE study (first 160 participants) and from 1,254 subjects provided by 6 global collaborators. Nearly every sample came with metadata listing a de-identified subject ID, COVID-19 status, age in years and sex. Where available, HLA class I and class II types were obtained from metadata supplied by the sample provider rather than from assay-based typing. The investigation overall reported the following: The amount of clinical and demographic metadata varied by source and participant and was provided uncurated.

The trim is 2 bases for V and 3 bases for J, with a gap of 10 bases between the germline ends. CDR1 and CDR2, looked up from the germline V gene, are MNHNS and SASEGT. Its CDR3 holds 14 amino acids, cysteine through phenylalanine. Only the CDR3 portion is preserved as DNA: 42 bases, with reading frame beginning at the first base. In the prospective study, participants were about 18 to 95 years old, resided in 24 geographic areas of the United States, and were enrolled through a virtual design. Cohort assignment in the prospective study relied on participant-reported clinical history from a screening survey and a study questionnaire. Recovered participants in ImmuneRACE Cohort 3 were defined by two consecutive negative NP/OP PCR tests, clearance by a healthcare professional, or resolution of symptoms. Mobile phlebotomists in the prospective study collected whole blood, serum and a nasopharyngeal or oropharyngeal swab from every participant. Prospective study participants could optionally give additional blood draws and questionnaires over an approximately 2-month period. Before DNA extraction, blood samples from the prospective study were shipped at room temperature or frozen.

The immunoSEQ Assay, a bias-controlled multiplex PCR, was used to amplify TCRbeta CDR3 regions from genomic DNA. Per the original workflow: Within the assay, amplification of reference gene primers was used to estimate how many nucleated cells each sample contained. To quantify the absolute abundance of each unique TCRbeta CDR3 rearrangement, sequence reads were collapsed and filtered. For each sample, productive Simpson clonality was calculated as the square root of Simpson's diversity index over productive rearrangements. TCRdb obtained this table from immuneACCESS and retained in-frame rearrangements with V and J assigned. These tables miss some clones; where compared with another copy, unresolved V genes account for less than half of the shortfall, and the remainder is unexplained. V and J calls and clone size follow that table, whereas D and trimming were derived from the DNA. A total of 370,000 or so clones appear in this sample, 87% of them only once. The ten largest clones add up to 1.3% of the sample.

Note on this clone: It has no known antigen specificity. Base qualities are not at hand, and no much larger clone is one base apart.

This chain is built from TRBV6-1 and TRBJ1-2, and perhaps TRBD1 as D gene, on 6 matching bases. Sequencing was done on a sample of PBMCs or T cells enriched from blood (not recorded which). This clonotype was sampled from a man aged 25-45 years who had recovered from COVID-19. The CDR3 reads as follows: CASSERGGYYGYTF. The sequenced DNA is TGTGCCAGCAGTGAAAGGGGGGGCTACTATGGCTACACCTTC.